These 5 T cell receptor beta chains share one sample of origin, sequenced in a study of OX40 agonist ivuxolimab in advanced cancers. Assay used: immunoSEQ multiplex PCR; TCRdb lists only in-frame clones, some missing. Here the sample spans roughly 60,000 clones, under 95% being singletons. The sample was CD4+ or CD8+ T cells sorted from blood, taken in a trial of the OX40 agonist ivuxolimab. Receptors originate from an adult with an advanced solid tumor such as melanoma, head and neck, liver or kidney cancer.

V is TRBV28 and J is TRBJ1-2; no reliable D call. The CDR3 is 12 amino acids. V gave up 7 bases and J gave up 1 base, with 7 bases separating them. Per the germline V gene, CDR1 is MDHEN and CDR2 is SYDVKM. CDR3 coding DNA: TGTGCCAGCACCACCCTTAACTATGGCTACACCTTC. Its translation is CASTTLNYGYTF.

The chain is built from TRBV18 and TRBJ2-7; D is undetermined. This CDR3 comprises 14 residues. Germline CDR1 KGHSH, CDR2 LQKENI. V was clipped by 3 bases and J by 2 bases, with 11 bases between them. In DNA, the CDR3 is TGTGCCAGCTCACCCCCGACAAGCCCCTACGAGCAGTACTTC. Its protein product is CASSPPTSPYEQYF.

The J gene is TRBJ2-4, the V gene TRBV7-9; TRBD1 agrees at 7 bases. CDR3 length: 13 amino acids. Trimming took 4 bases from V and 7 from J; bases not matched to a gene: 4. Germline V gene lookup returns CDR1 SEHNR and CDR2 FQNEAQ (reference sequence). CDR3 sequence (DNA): TGTGCCAGCAGCTCCGACAGGGTTAACATTCAGTACTTC. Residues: CASSSDRVNIQYF.

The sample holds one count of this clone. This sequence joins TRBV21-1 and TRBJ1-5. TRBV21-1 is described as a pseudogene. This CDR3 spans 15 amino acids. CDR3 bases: TGTGCCATAGCAATAGGGCGTGGGAGCAATCAGCCCCAGCATTTT. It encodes CAIAIGRGSNQPQHF.

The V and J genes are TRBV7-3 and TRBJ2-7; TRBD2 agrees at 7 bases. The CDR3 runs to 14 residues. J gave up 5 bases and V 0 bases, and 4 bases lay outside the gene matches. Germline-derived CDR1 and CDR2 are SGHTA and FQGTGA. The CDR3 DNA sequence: TGTGCCAGCAGCTTAACCCTAGCGGCAGACGAGCAGTACTTC. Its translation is CASSLTLAADEQYF. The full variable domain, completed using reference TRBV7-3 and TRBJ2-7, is GAGVSQTPSNKVTEKGKYVELRCDPISGHTALYWYRQSLGQGPEFLIYFQGTGAADDSGLPNDRFFAVRPEGSVSTLKIQRTERGDSAVYLCASSLTLAADEQYFGPGTRLTVT.